A single sample gave rise to the 30 T cell receptor beta chains below, sequenced in a study of regulatory T cells in long-lasting Graves disease. As for time point: newly diagnosed GD, antithyroid drugs for less than 3 months. Extracted PBMC RNA gave rise to the TCR library. Assembly of TCR beta libraries relied on iRepertoire HTBI primers together with Arm-PCR of CDR3 regions. TCRdb re-called the multiplex PCR reads through MiXCR, storing one row per CDR3 protein. The data hold approximately 540,000 distinct CDR3 sequences, with 12% observed a single time. This sample also belongs to another study, concerning T cells in Graves' hyperthyroidism and ophthalmopathy.

Sequencing was performed on peripheral blood mononuclear cells (PBMCs), taken at new diagnosis, from a patient treated with antithyroid drugs. These receptors originate from a woman aged 25-40 years with Graves disease.

This clonotype appeared many times. The V gene is TRBV7-2, the J gene TRBJ2-3, with TRBD2 as a possible D gene (6 bases). The germline gives CDR1 SGHTA, CDR2 FQGNSA. V was shortened by 7 bases and J by 5 bases, with 19 bases between the two germline ends. The CDR3 is made up of 15 amino acids. CDR3 nucleotides: TGTGCCAGCACCAACCCGGGGGAAATCTTAGATACGCAGTATTTT. Encoded protein: CASTNPGEILDTQYF.

This clonotype came up many times. The genes are TRBV24-1 and TRBJ1-2; D unclear. Germline-derived CDR1 and CDR2 are KGHDR and SFDVKD. This CDR3 has 15 amino acids. The ends were cut back, 2 bases at V and 7 bases at J, with 16 bases in the middle. In DNA, the CDR3 is TGTGCCACCAGTGATTCGAGCCCAGGAGTAGGTGGCTACACCTTC. This gives the protein CATSDSSPGVGGYTF.

This clonotype came up a few times. The chain is built from TRBV7-9 and TRBJ1-6; perhaps TRBD1 as D (6 bases). Germline-derived CDR1 and CDR2 are SEHNR and FQNEAQ (reference sequence). Between the trimmed V and J ends, which lost 3 bases and 4 bases, there was a span of 13 bases. This CDR3 contains 16 residues. This CDR3 reads CASSFGQTFYNSPLHF. The DNA for the CDR3 is TGTGCCAGCAGCTTTGGACAGACCTTTTATAATTCACCCCTCCACTTT.

In regard to this clonotype: A much larger clone differs by one base, so this may be a read error. This CDR3 is missing its conserved last phenylalanine or tryptophan, likely due to a read error. The chain employs TRBV3-1 and TRBJ2-3, with D perhaps TRBD2 (5 bases). CDR1 is LGHDT, CDR2 YNNKEL, per germline (reference sequence). The CDR3 contains 13 residues. V was pared by 9 bases and J by 0 bases, with 10 bases between. Here the CDR3 reads CARSRGSTDTQYL. CDR3 nucleotide sequence: TGTGCCAGAAGTCGCGGGAGCACAGATACGCAGTATTTG.

This clonotype occurred many times. The chain is built from TRBV6-1 and TRBJ2-7; 7 bases are shared with TRBD2. From germline, CDR1 is MNHNS and CDR2 SASEGT. With 8 bases clipped from V and 0 bases from J, the junction kept 4 bases outside the gene matches. CDR3 length: 13 amino acids. The CDR3 loop reads CASQGGTSYEQYF. CDR3 bases: TGTGCCAGCCAGGGAGGGACCTCCTACGAGCAGTACTTC.

This clonotype has ten or more counts. The genes are TRBV10-3 and TRBJ2-5; 11 nucleotides line up with TRBD1. CDR1 is ENHRY and CDR2 is SYGVKD in the germline V gene. CDR3 length: 16 residues. J lost 2 bases, V lost 4 bases, and 6 bases had no gene match. The CDR3 loop reads CAISGGTGGLQETQYF. In DNA, the CDR3 is TGTGCCATCAGTGGGGGGACAGGGGGGCTTCAAGAGACCCAGTACTTC.

This clonotype was observed at least ten times. CDR3 DNA: TGTGCCAGCAGTTCGACTAGCGTCCAGTACTTC. The encoded protein is CASSSTSVQYF. The chain couples TRBV12-3 or TRBV12-4 to TRBJ2-5, with 8 bases aligning to TRBD2. The trim removed 4 bases at V and 10 bases at J, leaving 2 bases unmatched. This CDR3 has 11 amino acids.

The chain is built from TRBV30 and TRBJ2-1; D may be TRBD2 (6 bases). Germline V gene lookup returns CDR1 GTSNPN and CDR2 SVGIG (reference sequence). This CDR3 region has 15 residues. The ends were cut back, 1 base at V and 1 base at J, with 11 bases in the middle. The CDR3 DNA is TGTGCCTGGAGTGGGAGGGCCAATTCCTACAATGAGCAGTTCTTC. It is translated as CAWSGRANSYNEQFF.

There are many counts of this clonotype. V gene TRBV29-1 combines with J gene TRBJ1-1; tentatively, D is TRBD1 (6 bases). This CDR3 spans 14 amino acids. Germline lookup yields CDR1 SQVTM and CDR2 ANQGSEA. V was trimmed by 7 bases and J by 1 base, leaving 16 bases between them. In DNA form, the CDR3 reads TGCAGCGCCGCGAGGGGACACCAGAACACTGAAGCTTTCTTT. It specifies CSAARGHQNTEAFF.

This clonotype was seen only a few times. The chain carries TRBV12-3 or TRBV12-4 and TRBJ2-7, with TRBD1 identical over 9 bases. Unmatched junction bases numbered 15, after V lost 6 bases and J lost 6 bases. This CDR3 has 16 amino acids. The CDR3 nucleotides read TGTGCCAGCAGATCTGCACCGGGACAGGGTTCGGGCGAGCAGTACTTC. Amino acid sequence: CASRSAPGQGSGEQYF.

As DNA, the CDR3 is TGTGCCAGCAGCTTAGGAGGGCAGGGTAATGAAAAACTGTTTTTT. Translated: CASSLGGQGNEKLFF. The chain joins TRBV11-2 to TRBJ1-4, with D perhaps TRBD1 (5 bases). The CDR3 is 15 residues long. Trimming stripped 1 base from V and 4 bases from J, with 10 bases between. Germline-derived CDR1 and CDR2 are SGHAT and FQNNGV.

This clonotype showed up many times. CDR3 amino acids: CASSRTRDRGNTEAFF. CDR3 coding DNA: TGTGCCAGCAGTAGAACCCGGGACAGGGGGAACACTGAAGCTTTCTTT. This chain joins TRBV27 and TRBJ1-1, with 10 bases fitting TRBD1. V trimming: 5 bases; J trimming: 1 base; junction bases outside the gene matches: 7. Germline CDR1 and CDR2: MNHEY and SMNVEV (reference sequence). The length of the CDR3 is 16 residues.

This clonotype was observed at least ten times. The DNA of the CDR3 is TGTGCCAGCATTTCTAGCCGGGGGGCCGGTGGCTCACCCCTCCACTTT. Its protein is CASISSRGAGGSPLHF. The chain has TRBV2 and TRBJ1-6; D is perhaps TRBD1 (6 bases). Germline CDR1 and CDR2: SNHLY and FYNNEI. The V gene lost 7 bases and the J gene lost 10 bases, with 23 bases spanning the gap. This CDR3 is 16 amino acids long.

V is TRBV25-1 and J is TRBJ2-1, with 14 bases lining up with TRBD2. Germline V gene sequence: CDR1 MGHDK, CDR2 SYGVNS. This CDR3 region has 19 residues. J gave up 2 bases and V 1 base, and 7 bases lay outside the gene matches. The CDR3 spells CASSESGTSGRGAYNEQFF. CDR3 nucleotides: TGTGCCAGCAGTGAATCCGGGACTAGCGGGAGAGGGGCCTACAATGAGCAGTTCTTC. Using reference TRBV25-1 and TRBJ2-1 for the parts outside the CDR3, the full variable domain is EADIYQTPRYLVIGTGKKITLECSQTMGHDKMYWYQQDPGMELHLIHYSYGVNSTEKGDLSSESTVSRIRTEHFPLTLESARPSHTSQYLCASSESGTSGRGAYNEQFFGPGTRLTVL.

This clonotype came up many times. The chain has TRBV12-3 or TRBV12-4 and TRBJ2-5; 7 positions agree with TRBD2. The CDR3 has 15 amino acids. V gave up 3 bases and J gave up 4 bases; unmatched junction bases: 8. The CDR3 protein is CASSFGGSSGETQYF. The CDR3 coding sequence is TGTGCCAGCAGTTTTGGCGGGAGTTCTGGAGAGACCCAGTACTTC.

This clonotype was found many times. The gene calls are TRBV28 and TRBJ2-7; a weak D match, TRBD2 (5 bases). Looked up from germline, CDR1 is MDHEN and CDR2 is SYDVKM. This CDR3 contains 17 residues. Trimming removed 4 bases from V and 3 bases from J, with 22 bases in between. As DNA, the CDR3 is TGTGCCAGCAGTTCCTTCTTGGGAGACCCTAGACACTACGAGCAGTACTTC. Translating it yields CASSSFLGDPRHYEQYF.

The V call is TRBV10-1, the J call TRBJ1-1; the match to TRBD1 covers 8 bases. V gave up 2 bases and J gave up 11 bases; unmatched junction bases: 10. The CDR3 has 14 residues. Germline CDR1 is WNHNN and CDR2 is SYGVQD (reference sequence). CDR3 residues: CASSETGTGVGAFF. The CDR3 DNA reads TGCGCCAGCAGTGAGACCGGGACAGGTGTGGGGGCTTTCTTT.

The V call is TRBV11-2, the J call TRBJ2-1; 8 positions match TRBD1. Germline trimming cut 5 bases from V and 4 bases from J; bases unmatched to any gene: 7. From germline, CDR1 is SGHAT and CDR2 FQNNGV. The CDR3 has 15 amino acids. The CDR3 nucleotides are TGTGCCAGCAGCCACCGGGACAGGCGTTACAATGAGCAGTTCTTC. Its protein is CASSHRDRRYNEQFF.

V usage is TRBV10-2 and J usage is TRBJ2-6; D not resolved. Germline CDR1 and CDR2: WSHSY and SAAADI. Trimming shortened V by 5 bases and J by 0 bases, and 11 bases separated the two germline ends. This CDR3 contains 16 residues. The CDR3 spells CASSQEPFSGANVLTF. The CDR3 DNA follows: TGCGCCAGCAGTCAGGAACCCTTCTCTGGGGCCAACGTCCTGACTTTC.

This clonotype was detected ten times or more. As DNA, the CDR3 is TGTGCCAGCTCACGGACAGGGCCCAACACAGATACGCAGTATTTT. Translating it yields CASSRTGPNTDTQYF. The V gene is TRBV18, the J gene TRBJ2-3; 8 nucleotides match TRBD1. After removal of 4 bases from V and 2 bases from J, the junction contained 5 bases not matched to a gene. The CDR3 length is 15 residues. Germline CDR1 reads KGHSH; CDR2 reads LQKENI.

This clonotype was recorded many times. This chain joins TRBV12-3 or TRBV12-4 and TRBJ2-1; TRBD2 might be the D (6 bases). V was shortened by 5 bases and J by 6 bases, with 14 bases between the two germline ends. The CDR3 has 14 amino acids. CDR3 region: CASSPWGETNEQFF. The CDR3 DNA sequence: TGTGCCAGCAGTCCCTGGGGGGAAACCAATGAGCAGTTCTTC.

The chain joins TRBV19 to TRBJ1-4, with D possibly being TRBD1 (5 bases). CDR1 and CDR2 (germline): LNHDA, SQIVND (reference sequence). The CDR3 length is 12 residues. V was pared by 4 bases and J by 11 bases, with 11 bases between. DNA of the CDR3: TGTGCCAGTAGTACCCGGGAGGGGAAACTGTTTTTT. Protein: CASSTREGKLFF.

The table lists this clonotype with a few counts. The chain uses TRBV20-1 and TRBJ1-2; tentatively, D is TRBD1 (5 bases). Germline V gene data show CDR1 as DFQATT and CDR2 as SNEGSKA (reference sequence). The CDR3 has 13 amino acids. V lost 3 bases and J lost 5, with 13 bases in between. The CDR3 nucleotides read TGCAGTGCTAGTTTTCAGGCAGGGTATGGCTACACCTTC. Residues: CSASFQAGYGYTF.

V and J are TRBV9 and TRBJ2-1; perhaps TRBD1 as D (6 bases). V lost 3 bases and J lost 0, with 13 bases in between. The CDR3 sequence is 16 residues long. The V gene's germline CDR1 is SGDLS and CDR2 YYNGEE. The CDR3 loop is CASSGRTASSYNEQFF. The CDR3 coding sequence is TGTGCCAGCAGCGGGAGGACAGCCAGCTCCTACAATGAGCAGTTCTTC.

This chain connects TRBV28 to TRBJ1-1; 7 bases align to TRBD1. Trimming at V came to 1 base and at J to 1 base, leaving 12 bases not matched to a gene. This CDR3 has 18 residues. The V gene's germline CDR1 is MDHEN and CDR2 SYDVKM. The CDR3 loop is CASSLFPETGKGNTEAFF. The CDR3, as DNA: TGTGCCAGCAGTTTATTTCCCGAGACAGGGAAAGGGAACACTGAAGCTTTCTTT.

A word on this clonotype: This may be a read error, as it is one base from a much larger clone. The chain uses TRBV5-8 and TRBJ2-2; weak D call: TRBD1 (6 bases). Per the germline V gene, CDR1 is SGHTS and CDR2 is YDEGEE. This CDR3 has 15 amino acids. The CDR3 region is CVSILDSLRTGELFF. The DNA for the CDR3 is TGTGTCAGCATCCTGGACAGCCTTAGAACCGGGGAGCTGTTTTTT.

This clonotype came up many times. This chain uses TRBV7-9 with TRBJ2-2; 8 nucleotides line up with TRBD2. CDR3 length: 17 residues. V lost 5 bases and J lost 5; bases outside the gene matches: 13. Germline CDR1 reads SEHNR; CDR2 reads FQNEAQ (reference sequence). Written as DNA, the CDR3 is TGTGCCAGCAGCAGCCGCGCGTCTGCGGGAGGTACCGGGGAGCTGTTTTTT. Encoded protein: CASSSRASAGGTGELFF.

This clonotype was seen many times. The chain has TRBV11-2 and TRBJ1-1; D is undetermined. V was clipped by 1 base and J by 7 bases, with 4 bases between them. Looked up from germline, CDR1 is SGHAT and CDR2 is FQNNGV. The CDR3 spans 11 residues. This chain's CDR3 is CASSLAVEAFF. The CDR3, as DNA: TGTGCCAGCAGCTTAGCGGTTGAAGCTTTCTTT. Combining the CDR3 with reference TRBV11-2 and TRBJ1-1 gives the whole variable domain EAGVAQSPRYKIIEKRQSVAFWCNPISGHATLYWYQQILGQGPKLLIQFQNNGVVDDSQLPKDRFSAERLKGVDSTLKIQPAKLEDSAVYLCASSLAVEAFFGQGTRLTVV.

This clonotype was seen at least ten times. The V and J genes are TRBV12-3 or TRBV12-4 and TRBJ2-7; tentatively, D is TRBD1 or TRBD2 (5 bases each). The V and J ends lost 4 bases and 2 bases respectively, with 15 bases between them. CDR3 length: 15 residues. The CDR3 sequence: CASSWDRDLAYEQYF. The CDR3 DNA reads as TGTGCCAGCAGTTGGGACCGGGACCTAGCCTACGAGCAGTACTTC.

V usage is TRBV3-1 and J usage is TRBJ2-3, with TRBD2 identical over 12 bases. Germline V CDR1 and CDR2: LGHDT, YNNKEL (reference sequence). This CDR3 is 17 amino acids long. Trimming at V came to 0 bases and at J to 4 bases, leaving 5 bases not matched to a gene. The CDR3 loop is CASSQDGLAGGPDTQYF. CDR3 sequence (DNA): TGTGCCAGCAGCCAAGATGGTCTAGCGGGAGGGCCAGATACGCAGTATTTT.